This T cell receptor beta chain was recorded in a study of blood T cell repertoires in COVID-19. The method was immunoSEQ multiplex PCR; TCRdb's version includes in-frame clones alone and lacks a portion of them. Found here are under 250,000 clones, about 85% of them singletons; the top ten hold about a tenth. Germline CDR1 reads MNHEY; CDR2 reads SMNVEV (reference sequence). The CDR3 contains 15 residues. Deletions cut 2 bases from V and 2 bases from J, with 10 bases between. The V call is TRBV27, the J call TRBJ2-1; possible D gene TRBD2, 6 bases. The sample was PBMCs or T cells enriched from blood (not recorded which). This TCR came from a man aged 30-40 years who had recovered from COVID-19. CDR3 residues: CASSLRRGTYNEQFF. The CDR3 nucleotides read TGTGCCAGCAGTTTAAGGCGGGGTACCTACAATGAGCAGTTCTTC.